A selection of T cell receptor beta chains follows, all from one sample in a study of T-cell memory formation after mild COVID-19. One entry per CDR3 protein, called by TCRdb with MiXCR from the 5' RACE reads. Counted here are 250,000 to 300,000 distinct CDR3 sequences, about 16% occurring once; the ten biggest clones make up about a fifth. Sequencing was done on a sample of PBMCs or a T cell subset sorted from them (not recorded which). The source is a man aged 18 to 29 who had mild COVID-19 (a few samples of this study predate the infection). Cell type and time point are not known. Each CDR3 is given with its conserved first and last residue. D genes are given only for firm matches. Clone size is not always given. Where it is, it says once, few, many or a class for expanded clones.

>TRBJ2-5|TRBV27|-|-
TGTGCCAGCAGTCCTTTCGGGCGAGAGACCCAGTACTTC
CASSPFGRETQYF
>TRBJ2-1|TRBV6-5|-|TRBD2
TGTGCCAGCCACAGCGGGGGTGAGCAGTTCTTC
CASHSGGEQFF
>TRBJ2-2|TRBV25-1|once|-
TGTGCCAGCAGTGAATTTAACGGCGGCACCGGGGAGCTGTTTTTT
CASSEFNGGTGELFF
>TRBJ2-2|TRBV7-9|-|-
TGTGCCAGCAGCAGTCCCGGGGAGCTGTTTTTT
CASSSPGELFF
>TRBJ1-5|TRBV6-1|-|-
TGTGCCAGCAGTGAACCGTTTCAGCCCCAGCATTTT
CASSEPFQPQHF
>TRBJ1-1|TRBV11-2|few|-
TGTGCCAGCAGCTTGGACCCAGCGGGCACTGAAGCTTTCTTT
CASSLDPAGTEAFF
>TRBJ1-1|TRBV29-1|-|TRBD1
TGCAGCGTTGCCGGGACAGAGGTTGCGGCTTTCTTT
CSVAGTEVAAFF
>TRBJ1-2|TRBV7-2|few|-
TGTGCCAGCAGCTTAGTATCTACCTATGGCTACACCTTC
CASSLVSTYGYTF
>TRBJ2-3|TRBV5-1|few|TRBD2
TGCGCCAGCAGCGGGGGGACTAGCAACCTGGCAGATACGCAGTATTTT
CASSGGTSNLADTQYF
>TRBJ2-4|TRBV5-1|once|-
TGCGCCAGCAGCTTTGCGTCGGGGGAAAAAATTCAGTACTTC
CASSFASGEKIQYF
>TRBJ1-1|TRBV5-4|once|-
TGTGCCAGCAGCCACAAGATGAACACTGAAGCTTTCTTT
CASSHKMNTEAFF
>TRBJ2-1|TRBV20-1|-|-
TGCAGTGAGGCGATCGTTGGTAATGAGCAGTTCTTC
CSEAIVGNEQFF
>TRBJ1-2|TRBV3-1|few|-
TGTGCCAGCAGCCCTGGGAGCGGCTACACCTTC
CASSPGSGYTF
>TRBJ2-7|TRBV7-7|few|TRBD1
TGTGCCAGCAGGGGGGACAGGGTGGTCCACGAGCAGTACTTC
CASRGDRVVHEQYF
>TRBJ1-1|TRBV6-2/TRBV6-3|-|-
TGTGCCAGCAGTTACAAAAATTTCTGGGGGTTCGCTGAAGCTTTCTTT
CASSYKNFWGFAEAFF
>TRBJ2-4|TRBV7-2|-|-
TGTGCCAGCAGCTTAACCGGGCACGGCGTCAAAAACATTCAGTACTTC
CASSLTGHGVKNIQYF
>TRBJ2-3|TRBV20-1|-|-
TGCAGTGCTAGACTTAGCCAGCTCGGAGTTACGCAGTATTTT
CSARLSQLGVTQYF
>TRBJ1-5|TRBV18|-|TRBD1
TGTGCCAGCTCACCAGGGACAGTCCATCAGCCCCAGCATTTT
CASSPGTVHQPQHF
>TRBJ2-2|TRBV6-5|-|-
TGTGCCAGCAGTTATACAGGGAGCCCAACCGGGGAGCTGTTTTTT
CASSYTGSPTGELFF
>TRBJ2-3|TRBV29-1|-|-
TGCAGCGTTGCCGGGAAAAAATACACAGATACGCAGTATTTT
CSVAGKKYTDTQYF
>TRBJ1-2|TRBV9|few|-
TGTGCCAGCAGCGGATCAGGGGCGCTCCCTGGCTACACCTTC
CASSGSGALPGYTF
>TRBJ2-2|TRBV5-1|few|-
TGCGCCAGCAGCTTGGGGACTCCACAGGGTGCATGGGAGCTGTTTTTT
CASSLGTPQGAWELFF
>TRBJ1-2|TRBV2|few|-
TGTGCCAGCAGTGATGGAGGCTACACCTTC
CASSDGGYTF
>TRBJ2-3|TRBV5-1|few|TRBD2
TGCGCCAGCAAGGCTAGCGGGCCCCCTGGTCCGCAGTATTTT
CASKASGPPGPQYF